This T cell receptor (beta chain) was captured in a study of blood T cell repertoires in COVID-19. CDR3 size: 17 residues. The germline gives CDR1 SGHVS, CDR2 FQNEAQ. The germline V and J ends were trimmed by 0 bases and 0 bases, with 15 bases remaining between them. Only in-frame clones appear in the TCRdb table, and some are missing; sequencing was by immunoSEQ multiplex PCR. This sample carries 150,000 or so clones, roughly 87% of them seen once, and the ten largest clones take approximately 3.8%. The receptor was derived from a woman between 40 and 50 years old who had been exposed to COVID-19. Sequenced material: PBMCs or T cells enriched from blood (not recorded which). The genes are TRBV7-8 and TRBJ2-7, with D maybe TRBD2 (6 bases). DNA of the CDR3: TGTGCCAGCAGCTTAGCGTTAGGAGGGGAAAGCTCCTACGAGCAGTACTTC. Its translation: CASSLALGGESSYEQYF.